This entry features one TCR beta chain sequence. This clonotype occurred a few times. Its antigen has not been determined. Nothing much larger sits one base from this clone, and base qualities are not available. The CDR3 sequence holds 15 residues, the cysteine and phenylalanine included. CDR3 DNA only is kept here, 45 bases in frame from base 1. Relative to germline, V is 5 bases shorter and J is 0 bases shorter, with 11 bases between their ends. From a lookup of the germline V gene, CDR1 and CDR2 are SGHTA and FQGNSA. Every donor was a healthy Caucasian. The twin cohort consisted of three pairs of female monozygotic twins, all aged roughly 18 to 29 years. CD4+ and CD8+ T cell populations were isolated with positive isolation kits from Invitrogen. Library generation was performed with 5' RACE. Data came from an Illumina HiSeq 2000. Template switching added a universal primer binding site, and the final cDNA carried a unique molecular identifier that allowed TCR cDNA molecules to be counted accurately. Specific primers in the conserved constant-segment region were used to synthesize first-strand cDNA for TCR alpha and beta chains. Each cDNA library was double barcoded, with a SMART-Mk sample barcode plus Illumina barcodes, to control for contamination. TruSeq adapter sequences, together with Illumina sample barcodes, were added in two successive PCR steps. TCR alpha and beta cDNA libraries were sequenced on the Illumina HiSeq platform with custom primers. As for the original processing: Raw reads were processed with MiGEC to extract unique molecular identifiers, and MiXCR was used to determine CDR3 positions. For each individual, recombination models were inferred using an EM algorithm with the repgenHMM and IGoR tools. Shared clonotype analysis was performed with the tcR package in R, normalizing sharing by the product of cloneset sizes. To study raw recombination free of thymic and clonal selection effects, out-of-frame nonproductive sequences were analyzed. TCRdb reprocessing: public reads trimmed at Q25 with fastp, clones called with MiXCR, in-frame beta chains kept. Duplicate CDR3 protein sequences are folded into a single record with the most common DNA and genes. TCRdb's processing, not the authors' own work, is the source of the V and J calls. The sample contains 500,000 to 550,000 distinct CDR3 sequences, around 20% of them found a single time. The ten biggest clones cover 0.91% of the sample.

The data are from a study of identical twins (dated by TCRdb to the mid-2010s). Looking at the study overall: To test whether fetal clonotypes persist, the study used deep sequencing on TCR alpha and beta repertoires from monozygotic twins, unrelated adults of various ages, and cord blood. To rule out contamination, replicate twin experiments were performed at different times with different library preparation protocols. General study outcomes and caveats: In beta out-of-frame sequences, excess twin sharing was weaker, because having fewer shared sequences lowered the signal-to-noise ratio. Fewer insertions were carried by abundant cord blood beta clonotypes, a similar but weaker trend appeared in young adult naive repertoires, and no such trend appeared in memory repertoires. Conclusions relied on cross-sectional statistical analysis, since the same donors could not be followed over many years. Compared with coincidental sharing between unrelated individuals, an excess of low generation-probability sequences was observed among out-of-frame TCR alpha sequences shared between twins. Invariant T cells such as MAIT and iNKT could partly confound zero-insertion analyses, although diverse VJ usage argued against such confounding for most clonotypes. Out-of-frame TCR alpha sharing in monozygotic twins was systematically underestimated by recombination models, whereas sharing between unrelated individuals was in agreement with the recombination models.

These same records also appear under a second study, on T cells expressing NK-cell markers. As the second paper documents: Three sorted T-cell subsets (CD3+CD56+NKG2C+, CD3+CD56+NKG2C- and CD3+CD56-NKG2C+) from about 8 donors had their TCR beta-chain repertoires profiled. Seven of the eight sequenced donors were HCMV-seropositive and one was HCMV-seronegative. In several experiments an anti-gammadeltaTCR antibody was added to restrict sorting to alphabetaTCR-expressing T cells. In a handful of donors, the dominant CD3+CD56+NKG2C+ clonotypes were among the top 10 CD8+ clonotypes and accounted for about 1.0-7.5% of CD8+ T cells. Those dominant clonotypes were again the most abundant among CD3+CD56-NKG2C+ cells in a handful of donors, at about 25-65%. Whether the expanded NKG2C-expressing T cell clones were specific for HCMV antigens was left unclear. All eight donors whose samples were sequenced were randomly selected healthy volunteers, three of them men and five women. A commercial ELISA kit detecting HCMV-specific IgG in serum was used to determine HCMV serostatus. MIGEC handled demultiplexing of the reads and grouping by UMI, while MiTCR was used to assemble and quantify clonotypes. To exclude erroneous sequences, only TCR cDNA sequences supported by at least two reads were retained. Downstream repertoire analysis used the tcR package, and clonotypes were matched across fractions by CDR3 nucleotide sequence plus V segment. Antigen specificity was annotated against VDJdb with VDJmatch, allowing one amino acid substitution in CDR3.

The receptor was isolated from a woman in her late teens or twenties in good health. The material sequenced was CD4+ T cells sorted from blood. The chain is made from TRBV7-2 and TRBJ2-1; a tentative D match to TRBD2 spans 5 bases. The CDR3 sequence is CASSKVASSYNEQFF. The nucleotides read TGTGCCAGCAGCAAAGTAGCGAGCTCCTACAATGAGCAGTTCTTC.